The 15 T cell receptor beta chains presented below share a single source sample, sequenced in a study of Tregs in tolerant kidney transplant recipients. The data were produced by immunoSEQ multiplex PCR, yet TCRdb's version contains in-frame clones alone and is incomplete. Seen here are over 50,000 clones, roughly 88% observed once, and the top ten hold around 2.3%. Material: Tregs from blood, obtained before the transplant. These receptors were taken from a human donor who received a combined kidney and bone marrow transplant.

V usage is TRBV5-1 and J usage is TRBJ1-2; D might be TRBD1 (5 bases). Germline values: CDR1 SGHRS, CDR2 YFSETQ. The germline V and J ends were trimmed by 6 bases and 0 bases, with 12 bases remaining between them. The CDR3 has 14 amino acids. DNA of the CDR3: TGCGCCAGCACCCCAGGGCCTTCTAACTATGGCTACACCTTC. As protein: CASTPGPSNYGYTF.

This clone was detected only once. This rearrangement joins TRBV4-3 to TRBJ1-2, with 8 bases fitting TRBD1. The CDR3 has 15 residues. V lost 0 bases, J lost 4 bases, and 4 bases stayed unmatched. Germline CDR1 reads LGHNA; CDR2 reads YSLEER. The chain's CDR3 is CASSQEQGASYGYTF. The CDR3 DNA reads as TGCGCCAGCAGCCAAGAGCAGGGGGCAAGCTATGGCTACACCTTC.

The count of this clone is one. The V gene is TRBV2, the J gene TRBJ2-7; 11 nucleotides align to TRBD1. The CDR3 totals 14 residues. Germline CDR1 and CDR2: SNHLY and FYNNEI. After removal of 6 bases from V and 2 bases from J, the junction contained 3 bases not matched to a gene. The CDR3 region is CASSGTGGAYEQYF. For the CDR3, the DNA is TGTGCCAGCAGCGGGACAGGGGGGGCCTACGAGCAGTACTTC.

The CDR3 sequence is CASSLGIQGNYGYTF. The CDR3 region has the DNA TGTGCCAGCAGCTTGGGGATTCAGGGAAACTATGGCTACACCTTC. The V gene is TRBV5-4, the J gene TRBJ1-2; D might be TRBD1 (5 bases). V was pared by 0 bases and J by 2 bases, with 11 bases between. CDR1 and CDR2 (germline): SGHNT, YYREEE (reference sequence). CDR3 size: 15 residues.

This chain connects TRBV27 to TRBJ1-2; possible D gene TRBD1, 6 bases. V was trimmed by 1 base and J by 5 bases, leaving 8 bases between them. This CDR3 contains 13 residues. Per germline, CDR1 MNHEY and CDR2 SMNVEV (reference sequence). CDR3 loop: CASSLYRDYGYTF. In nucleotides, the CDR3 is TGTGCCAGCAGTTTATACAGGGATTATGGCTACACCTTC.

This chain connects TRBV7-2 to TRBJ1-2, with 9 bases identical to TRBD1. V lost 1 base to trimming and J lost 4 bases; unmatched junction nucleotides: 10. The CDR3 contains 17 residues. CDR1 and CDR2 (germline): SGHTA, FQGNSA. The CDR3, as DNA: TGTGCCAGCAGCTTAGGAACAGGGGGCTTCAGAGTCTATGGCTACACCTTC. Translating it yields CASSLGTGGFRVYGYTF.

The CDR3 here is CASSLLSGRAGETQYF. The CDR3 bases are TGTGCCAGCAGTTTGCTAAGCGGGAGGGCCGGGGAGACCCAGTACTTC. This chain links TRBV28 with TRBJ2-5; 10 bases map to TRBD2. The J segment lost 5 bases and the V segment lost 3 bases, leaving 9 bases of the junction unmatched. The CDR3 length is 16 residues. The germline V gene encodes CDR1 MDHEN and CDR2 SYDVKM.

V gene TRBV20-1 combines with J gene TRBJ2-1, with 7 bases matching TRBD1. J was trimmed by 8 bases and V by 6 bases; bases with no gene match: 4. The CDR3 is made up of 11 amino acids. Germline lookup yields CDR1 DFQATT and CDR2 SNEGSKA (reference sequence). The CDR3, as DNA: TGCAGTGCCCGGGACAGAGATGAGCAGTTCTTC. It is translated as CSARDRDEQFF.

The V and J genes are TRBV6-5 and TRBJ1-1; D not certain. The CDR3 consists of 11 residues. Trimming pared 7 bases from V and 11 bases from J, leaving 14 bases between. CDR1 is MNHEY and CDR2 is SVGAGI in the germline V gene. CDR3 coding DNA: TGTGCCAGCATTGGGGTATTAGGGGCTTTCTTT. Its protein product is CASIGVLGAFF.

The chain carries TRBV6-6 and TRBJ2-7; TRBD2 matches 7 bases. J was trimmed by 2 bases and V by 0 bases; bases with no gene match: 4. Germline assignment: CDR1 MNHNY and CDR2 SVGAGI (reference sequence). This CDR3 has 15 residues. The CDR3, as DNA: TGTGCCAGCAGTTACTCGGAGGGAGGGACCTACGAGCAGTACTTC. Translated, it gives CASSYSEGGTYEQYF.

In this sample, this clone is medium-sized. This CDR3 reads CASSRNSPLHF. Written as DNA, the CDR3 is TGTGCCAGCAGTAGGAATTCACCCCTCCACTTT. The chain couples TRBV28 to TRBJ1-6; D ambiguous. Germline lookup yields CDR1 MDHEN and CDR2 SYDVKM. The germline V and J ends were trimmed by 5 bases and 7 bases, with 3 bases remaining between them. There are 11 residues in the CDR3. The full variable domain, completed using reference TRBV28 and TRBJ1-6, is DVKVTQSSRYLVKRTGEKVFLECVQDMDHENMFWYRQDPGLGLRLIYFSYDVKMKEKGDIPEGYSVSREKKERFSLILESASTNQTSMYLCASSRNSPLHFGNGTRLTVT.

In its sample, this clone was seen once. The V gene is TRBV12-5, the J gene TRBJ2-7, with TRBD1 matching over 12 bases. The trim removed 5 bases at V and 5 bases at J, leaving 4 bases unmatched. Germline V gene sequence: CDR1 LGHNT, CDR2 FRNRAP. The CDR3 has 14 amino acids. The CDR3 bases are TGTGCTAGTGGTACGGGACAGGGGGCAAACGAGCAGTACTTC. This gives the protein CASGTGQGANEQYF. The full variable domain, in which reference TRBV12-5 and TRBJ2-7 provide the parts outside the CDR3, is DARVTQTPRHKVTEMGQEVTMRCQPILGHNTVFWYRQTMMQGLELLAYFRNRAPLDDSGMPKDRFSAEMPDATLATLKIQPSEPRDSAVYFCASGTGQGANEQYFGPGTRLTVT.

The chain joins TRBV27 to TRBJ2-3; D is perhaps TRBD1 or TRBD2 (6 bases each). Germline values: CDR1 MNHEY, CDR2 SMNVEV (reference sequence). This CDR3 is built from 14 residues. The ends were cut back, 8 bases at V and 2 bases at J, with 14 bases in the middle. CDR3 residues: CASGGRLATDTQYF. In DNA, the CDR3 is TGTGCCAGCGGGGGGCGGCTGGCCACAGATACGCAGTATTTT.

This clone has more than one count but fewer than ten. V and J are TRBV28 and TRBJ2-7, with D possibly TRBD1 on 6 matching bases. Per the germline V gene, CDR1 is MDHEN and CDR2 is SYDVKM. The CDR3 spans 12 residues. Trimming removed 6 bases at V and 1 base at J, with 7 bases between. The CDR3 bases are TGTGCCAGCAGCAGGGGTTCCTACGAGCAGTACTTC. Amino acids: CASSRGSYEQYF.

This chain connects TRBV4-3 to TRBJ2-3; D gene uncertain. The ends were cut back, 1 base at V and 6 bases at J, with 8 bases in the middle. This CDR3 has 13 residues. Germline values: CDR1 LGHNA, CDR2 YSLEER. The CDR3 reads CASSQVVGDTQYF. The DNA for the CDR3 is TGCGCCAGCAGCCAAGTGGTGGGGGATACGCAGTATTTT.